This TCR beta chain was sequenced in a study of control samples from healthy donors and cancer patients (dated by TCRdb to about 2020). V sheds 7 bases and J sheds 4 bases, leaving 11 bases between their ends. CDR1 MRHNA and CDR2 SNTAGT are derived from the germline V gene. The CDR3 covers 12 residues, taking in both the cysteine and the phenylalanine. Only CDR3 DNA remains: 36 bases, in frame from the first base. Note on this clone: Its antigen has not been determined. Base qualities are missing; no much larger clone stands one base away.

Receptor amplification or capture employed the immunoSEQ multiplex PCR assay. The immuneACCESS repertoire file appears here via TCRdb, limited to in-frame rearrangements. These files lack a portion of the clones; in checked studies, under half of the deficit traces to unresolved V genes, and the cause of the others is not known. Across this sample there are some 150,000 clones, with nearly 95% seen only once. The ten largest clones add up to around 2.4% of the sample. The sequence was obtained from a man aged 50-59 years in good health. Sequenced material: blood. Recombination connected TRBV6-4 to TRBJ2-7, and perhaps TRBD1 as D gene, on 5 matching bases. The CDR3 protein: CASIVRVYEQYF. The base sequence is TGTGCCAGCATTGTCAGGGTGTACGAGCAGTACTTC.